The sequence of this T cell receptor (beta chain) was determined in a study of blood T cell repertoires in COVID-19. Study-wide background: COVID-19 samples, acute and convalescent, were from the United States, Italy and Spain. PBMCs, B-cell-depleted T cells, or T cells were the source of the cDNA or gDNA that made up the material.

Authors' processing steps: Amplification of reference gene primers was used by the study to estimate nucleated cell counts. Sequencing was performed with immunoSEQ multiplex PCR; in TCRdb, only in-frame clones are kept and a portion is missing. The V and J calls and the clone size are those of that table, but D and trimming were determined from the DNA. The sample holds about 360,000 clones, more than 85% seen once. Germline V lookup: CDR1 DFQATT, CDR2 SNEGSKA (reference sequence). Trimming at V came to 3 bases and at J to 1 base, leaving 5 bases not matched to a gene. This CDR3 comprises 16 residues.

V and J are TRBV20-1 and TRBJ2-1, with TRBD2 matching 11 bases. The material sequenced was peripheral blood. The sequence derives from a human donor in a cohort sampled during active COVID-19. The DNA of the CDR3 is TGCAGTGCTAGTCCCGGGACTAGCGGATCCTACAATGAGCAGTTCTTC. Protein: CSASPGTSGSYNEQFF.